The following is a TCR beta chain sequence with its context. The entry originates in a study of blood T cell repertoires in COVID-19. Turning to the study itself: Samples taken during acute and convalescent COVID-19 were collected in the United States, Italy and Spain. Sample material is recorded as cDNA or gDNA derived from T cells, B-cell-depleted T cells, or PBMCs.

Under the authors' procedure: Estimation of nucleated cell counts relied on the amplification of reference gene primers. Here immunoSEQ multiplex PCR was the method, and the copy in TCRdb shows in-frame clones only, minus some. Clonal size and the V and J genes are those of that table, whereas D and trimming came from the DNA. Of about 150,000 clones in the sample, 75% to 80% were seen once. V was shortened by 0 bases and J by 3 bases, with 10 bases between the two germline ends. The CDR3 sequence is 15 residues long. CDR1 and CDR2 (germline): MNHEY, SMNVEV (reference sequence). The chain recombines TRBV27 with TRBJ2-3; tentative D call: TRBD1 (6 bases). Sequencing input: peripheral blood. The clonotype comes from a man older than 75 with acute or convalescent COVID-19. DNA of the CDR3: TGTGCCAGCAGTTTATCCAGGGGCGGGACAGATACGCAGTATTTT. Protein sequence: CASSLSRGGTDTQYF.